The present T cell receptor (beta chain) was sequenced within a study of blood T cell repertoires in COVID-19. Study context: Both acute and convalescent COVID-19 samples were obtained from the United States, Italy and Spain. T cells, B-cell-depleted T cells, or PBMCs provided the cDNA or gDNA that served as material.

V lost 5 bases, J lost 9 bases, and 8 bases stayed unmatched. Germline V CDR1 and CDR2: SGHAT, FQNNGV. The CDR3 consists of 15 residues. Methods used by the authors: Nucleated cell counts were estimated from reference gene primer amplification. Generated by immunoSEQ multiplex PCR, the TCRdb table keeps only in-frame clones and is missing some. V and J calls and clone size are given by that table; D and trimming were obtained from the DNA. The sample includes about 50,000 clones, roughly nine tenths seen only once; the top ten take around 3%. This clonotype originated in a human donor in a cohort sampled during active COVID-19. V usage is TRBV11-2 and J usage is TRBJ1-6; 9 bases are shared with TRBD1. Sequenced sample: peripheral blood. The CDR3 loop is CASSKLRDRASPLHF. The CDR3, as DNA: TGTGCCAGCAGCAAACTCCGGGACAGGGCTTCACCCCTCCACTTT.